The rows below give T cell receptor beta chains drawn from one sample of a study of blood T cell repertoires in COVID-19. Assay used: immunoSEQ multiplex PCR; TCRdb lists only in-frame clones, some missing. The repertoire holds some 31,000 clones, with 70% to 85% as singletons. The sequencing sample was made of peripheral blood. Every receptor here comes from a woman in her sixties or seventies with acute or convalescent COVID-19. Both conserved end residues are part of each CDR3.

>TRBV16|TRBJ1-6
CASSQLGLRSPLHF
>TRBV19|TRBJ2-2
CASSMDVGVTSTGELFF
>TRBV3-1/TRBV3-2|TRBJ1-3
CASSPTGGFGNTIYF
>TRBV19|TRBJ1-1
CASSIALGGTEAFF
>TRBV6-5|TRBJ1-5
CASSLQGSHQPQHF
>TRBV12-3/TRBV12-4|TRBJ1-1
CASEDREFSEAFF
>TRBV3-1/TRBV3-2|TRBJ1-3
CASSHQGNTIYF
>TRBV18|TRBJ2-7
CASSPISSYEQYF
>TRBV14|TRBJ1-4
CASSQDGGQGNEKLFF
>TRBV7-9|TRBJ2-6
CASSSPRGSGANVLTF
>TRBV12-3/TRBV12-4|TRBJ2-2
CASSSVTGELFF
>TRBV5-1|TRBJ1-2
CASSPGDRHYGYTF
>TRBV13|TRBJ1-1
CASSLTGKDNTEAFF
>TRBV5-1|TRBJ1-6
CASSLVPANSPLHF
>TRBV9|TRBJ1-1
CASSVRGDSEAFF
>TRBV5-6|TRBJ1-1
CASSSFGGGAGAFF
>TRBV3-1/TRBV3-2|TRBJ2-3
CASSQGRARGGTDTQYF
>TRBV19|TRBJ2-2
CASSFLFGQNTGELFF
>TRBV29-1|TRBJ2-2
CSVARTGAGELFF
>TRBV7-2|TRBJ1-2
CASSPTGVDYGYTF
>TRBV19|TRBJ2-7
CASSQGYEQYF
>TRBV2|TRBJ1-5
CASSERGGVGNQPQHF
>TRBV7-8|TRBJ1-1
CASSSIGRTEAFF
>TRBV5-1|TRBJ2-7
CASSFTQGEQYF
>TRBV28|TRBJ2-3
CASSLEGQGADTQYF
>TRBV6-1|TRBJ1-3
CASSDGTGLSGNTIYF
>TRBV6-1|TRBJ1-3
CASSERGDQAGNTIYF
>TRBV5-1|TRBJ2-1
CASSPGLAGSYSYNEQFF
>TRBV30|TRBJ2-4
CAWGAGGKNIQYF
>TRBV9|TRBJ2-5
CASSPWQYQETQYF
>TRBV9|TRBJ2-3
CASSSDFSYTDTQYF
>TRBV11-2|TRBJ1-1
CASSLRDIRSNTEAFF
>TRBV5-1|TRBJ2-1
CASSLGFTAAGGGAGSYNEQFF
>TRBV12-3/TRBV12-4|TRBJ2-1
CASSSQGVEQFF
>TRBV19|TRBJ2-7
CASSAGQGETYEQYF
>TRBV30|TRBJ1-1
CAWSVSPGANTEAFF
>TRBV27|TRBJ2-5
CASTDRGQETQYF
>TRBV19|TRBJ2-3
CASMGTSGGMLDTQYF
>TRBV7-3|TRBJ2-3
CASSLSPGGYTQYF
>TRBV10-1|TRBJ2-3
CASAGDTDTQYF
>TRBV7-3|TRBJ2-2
CASSPSRGAPPGELFF
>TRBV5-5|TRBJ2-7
CASSGTSGGSYEQYF
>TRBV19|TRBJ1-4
CASSPGTDTTNEKLFF
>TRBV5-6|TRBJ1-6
CASSLDRGQSPLHF
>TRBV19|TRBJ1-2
CACWTGNGYTF
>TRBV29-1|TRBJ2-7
CSVGWTTNEQYF
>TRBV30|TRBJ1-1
CAWSVGQNTEAFF
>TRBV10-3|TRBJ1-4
CAITGQPNEKLFF